The 8 T cell receptor beta chains in this list originate from one sample, sequenced in a study of CD8+ T cells in alopecia areata. This sample's treatment: oral pan-JAK inhibitor, 5-10 mg twice daily. Extracted from the samples, RNA was reverse transcribed into cDNA to serve as the sequencing template. Only in-frame clones appear in the TCRdb table, and some are missing; sequencing was by immunoSEQ multiplex PCR. Altogether 150,000 to 200,000 clones are present, around three fifths being singletons, with the ten largest covering 1.3%. The sequenced sample was CD4+ T cells sorted from blood, obtained around week 50, from a patient treated with tofacitinib. Receptors were obtained from a human donor with alopecia areata.

In this sample, this clone turned up a few times. CDR3 residues: CASGLGLRGERDTQYF. CDR3 sequence (DNA): TGTGCTAGTGGTTTGGGCCTCCGGGGGGAAAGAGATACGCAGTATTTT. This rearrangement joins TRBV12-5 to TRBJ2-3, with TRBD2 matching over 7 bases. CDR1 and CDR2 (germline): LGHNT, FRNRAP. The CDR3 totals 16 residues. The V segment lost 1 base and the J segment 5 bases; nucleotides outside the gene matches: 9.

The chain carries TRBV20-1 and TRBJ1-2; 9 positions match TRBD1. The CDR3 contains 11 residues. The germline V gene encodes CDR1 DFQATT and CDR2 SNEGSKA (reference sequence). Here the CDR3 reads CKTGQGDGYTF. CDR3 bases: TGCAAGACGGGACAGGGCGATGGCTACACCTTC.

This chain uses TRBV9 with TRBJ2-3; D is perhaps TRBD1 (7 bases). V dropped 0 bases and J dropped 0 bases, with 14 bases sitting between them. CDR1 SGDLS and CDR2 YYNGEE come from the germline V gene. CDR3 length: 17 amino acids. The CDR3 DNA follows: TGTGCCAGCAGCGTAGCAGGGGGACTCCCCAGCACAGATACGCAGTATTTT. Protein product: CASSVAGGLPSTDTQYF.

This CDR3 is CSGGSGGRETQYF. CDR3 coding DNA: TGCAGCGGGGGCTCAGGGGGCAGGGAGACCCAGTACTTC. This sequence joins TRBV29-1 and TRBJ2-5; 8 nucleotides match TRBD1. This CDR3 spans 13 amino acids. CDR1 SQVTM and CDR2 ANQGSEA come from the germline V gene. V trimming: 7 bases; J trimming: 5 bases; junction bases outside the gene matches: 9.

The rearrangement links TRBV29-1 to TRBJ2-5, with a possible D match to TRBD1 (6 bases). With the DNA end fitting TRBJ2-7 better, the J assignment may be wrong. Germline CDR1 reads SQVTM; CDR2 reads ANQGSEA. The CDR3 spans 12 residues. CDR3 DNA sequence: TGCAGCGTTGGGGCAGGGGCCTACGAGCAGTACTTC. It is translated as CSVGAGAYEQYF.

In its sample, this clone was seen a few times. This chain links TRBV2 with TRBJ1-2, with TRBD1 identical over 12 bases. The germline CDR1 and CDR2 sequences are SNHLY and FYNNEI. The V gene end was trimmed by 9 bases and the J gene end by 13 bases; junction bases not matched to a gene: 12. The CDR3 sequence is 13 residues long. CDR3 protein: CASTSGTGGRRTF. The CDR3 DNA is TGTGCCAGTACGTCCGGGACAGGGGGCAGGCGCACCTTC.

The CDR3 protein is CASSQAGLAKETQYF. CDR3 nucleotide sequence: TGTGCCAGCAGCCAAGCGGGACTAGCAAAAGAGACCCAGTACTTC. V is TRBV14 and J is TRBJ2-5; 9 positions match TRBD2. CDR1 and CDR2 from the germline V gene are SGHDN and FVKESK. V lost 1 base, J lost 3 bases, and 3 bases stayed unmatched. The length of the CDR3 is 15 residues. Together with reference TRBV14 and TRBJ2-5, the CDR3 gives the full variable domain: EAGVTQFPSHSVIEKGQTVTLRCDPISGHDNLYWYRRVMGKEIKFLLHFVKESKQDESGMPNNRFLAERTGGTYSTLKVQPAELEDSGVYFCASSQAGLAKETQYFGPGTRLLVL.

The chain links TRBV27 to TRBJ2-2; D may be TRBD1 (5 bases). The CDR3 sequence is 15 residues long. The germline CDR1 and CDR2 sequences are MNHEY and SMNVEV (reference sequence). Trimming took 2 bases from V and 5 from J, leaving 12 bases between them. The CDR3 nucleotides are TGTGCCAGCAGTTTACAGGGAAGAAGGACCGGGGAGCTGTTTTTT. Translation: CASSLQGRRTGELFF.